This T cell receptor (beta chain) was documented in a study of control samples from healthy donors and cancer patients. The CDR3 contains 17 residues. CDR1 KGHSH and CDR2 LQKENI come from the germline V gene. V lost 1 base to trimming and J lost 0 bases, with 10 bases between them. TCRdb's table, derived via immunoSEQ multiplex PCR, lists solely in-frame clones and lacks some. The data show approximately 190,000 clones, 91% seen once. The clonotype comes from a man younger than 45 in good health. The sample taken for sequencing was blood. The chain has TRBV18 and TRBJ2-6; D not certain. The CDR3 here is CASSPLGFLSGANVLTF. The CDR3 DNA follows: TGTGCCAGCTCACCACTGGGGTTCCTCTCTGGGGCCAACGTCCTGACTTTC.